Presented here are 8 T cell receptor beta chains from one specimen sequenced in a study of early T cells in non-severe SARS-CoV-2 infection. TCRdb called the 5' RACE reads again in MiXCR, with one record for every CDR3 protein. The sample has around 30,000 distinct CDR3 sequences; 5% to 6.5% are singletons. Sequenced sample: whole blood. These receptor sequences come from an adult who was a healthcare worker with PCR-confirmed SARS-CoV-2 infection or an uninfected control (not recorded which).

This clonotype appeared many times. V and J are TRBV20-1 and TRBJ2-1; 9 bases line up with TRBD1. CDR1 DFQATT and CDR2 SNEGSKA come from the germline V gene (reference sequence). V was pared by 4 bases and J by 7 bases, with 8 bases of the junction left unmatched. The length of the CDR3 is 14 residues. CDR3 nucleotide sequence: TGCAGTGCTACGGGACAGGGAAAATCTAATGAGCAGTTCTTC. As protein: CSATGQGKSNEQFF.

In the case of this clonotype: Possible read error: a much larger clone is one base away. V and J are TRBV29-1 and TRBJ1-1, with a tentative D call TRBD1 (6 bases). Trimming removed 6 bases from V and 1 base from J, with 9 bases in between. There are 12 residues in the CDR3. Looked up from germline, CDR1 is SQVTM and CDR2 is ANQGSEA. The CDR3 DNA reads TGCAGCGTGCAACAGGGGAACACTGAAGCTTTCTTT. This encodes CSVQQGNTEAFF.

This clonotype was observed many times. V is TRBV5-4 and J is TRBJ1-1, with 7 bases fitting TRBD1. The CDR3 length is 17 residues. Germline V CDR1 and CDR2: SGHNT, YYREEE (reference sequence). V shed 0 bases, J shed 6 bases, and the junction held 14 bases outside the gene matches. CDR3 sequence (DNA): TGTGCCAGCAGCTTGGGGGTGGCGGGACAGTGGATACCTGAAGCTTTCTTT. Translated: CASSLGVAGQWIPEAFF.

The sample holds many counts of this clonotype. Relative to the germline gene, one junction end is altered; a read error may explain this. This rearrangement joins TRBV18 to TRBJ2-7, with TRBD1 matching over 11 bases. The CDR3 sequence is 15 residues long. Looked up from germline, CDR1 is KGHSH and CDR2 is LQKENI. CDR3 loop: CVSSLGQGGAYEQYF. The CDR3 coding sequence is TGTGTCAGCTCACTGGGACAGGGGGGGGCCTACGAGCAGTACTTC.

This clonotype was detected many times. The V call is TRBV7-3, the J call TRBJ2-2, with unresolved D. The V and J ends lost 1 base and 1 base respectively, with 10 bases between them. The germline V gene has CDR1 SGHTA and CDR2 FQGTGA. This CDR3 spans 16 amino acids. Here the CDR3 DNA reads TGTGCCAGCAGCTTAATGGATGGGCGGAACACCGGGGAGCTGTTTTTT. Its translation is CASSLMDGRNTGELFF. Together with reference TRBV7-3 and TRBJ2-2, the CDR3 gives the full variable domain: GAGVSQTPSNKVTEKGKYVELRCDPISGHTALYWYRQSLGQGPEFLIYFQGTGAADDSGLPNDRFFAVRPEGSVSTLKIQRTERGDSAVYLCASSLMDGRNTGELFFGEGSRLTVL.

This clonotype was observed at least ten times. V gene TRBV7-2 combines with J gene TRBJ2-1; D remains unclear. This CDR3 region has 16 residues. Germline-derived CDR1 and CDR2 are SGHTA and FQGNSA. V dropped 0 bases and J dropped 1 base, with 10 bases sitting between them. The CDR3 protein is CASSLAHSLSYNEQFF. In nucleotides, the CDR3 is TGTGCCAGCAGCTTAGCGCACAGCCTGTCCTACAATGAGCAGTTCTTC.

This clonotype came up a few times. The J gene is TRBJ2-1, the V gene TRBV20-1, with TRBD1 matching 8 bases. The CDR3 length is 14 residues. V dropped 3 bases and J dropped 7; count of bases not matched to a gene: 8. CDR1 is DFQATT, CDR2 SNEGSKA, per germline (reference sequence). CDR3 region: CSASQGAILNEQFF. CDR3 nucleotides: TGCAGTGCTAGTCAGGGGGCGATTTTGAATGAGCAGTTCTTC.

The genes are TRBV7-3 and TRBJ1-1; no clear D gene. The ends were cut back, 0 bases at V and 5 bases at J, with 7 bases in the middle. The CDR3 contains 13 residues. Looked up from germline, CDR1 is SGHTA and CDR2 is FQGTGA. DNA for the CDR3: TGTGCCAGCAGCTTAACGCAGACTACTGAAGCTTTCTTT. It translates to CASSLTQTTEAFF.